A selection of T cell receptor beta chains follows, all from one sample in a study of shared clonotypes between healthy human individuals. Produced via immunoSEQ multiplex PCR; TCRdb's table is partial and in-frame only. The sample holds over 700,000 clones, over 55% seen once. The sample comprised memory CD4+ T cells sorted from blood. These receptors were taken from a woman aged 30 to 39 in good health. Both conserved end residues are part of each CDR3. A D gene is named only where the DNA matches it firmly. Clone size appears in some rows only: once, few, many, or a class for an expanded clone.

>TRBJ2-3|TRBV5-1|NA|NA
CASRGQGTDTQYF
TGCGCCAGCAGGGGGCAAGGCACAGATACGCAGTATTTT
>TRBJ2-1|TRBV18|NA|once
CASSPAVRPNNEQFF
TGTGCCAGCTCACCTGCGGTAAGACCGAACAATGAGCAGTTCTTC
>TRBJ2-1|TRBV7-8|TRBD2|NA
CASSSSGRSYNEQFF
TGTGCCAGCAGCTCTAGCGGGAGATCTTACAATGAGCAGTTCTTC
>TRBJ1-5|TRBV18|NA|NA
CASSPGGTQPQHF
TGTGCCAGCTCACCCGGTGGGACTCAGCCCCAGCATTTT
>TRBJ1-4|TRBV14|NA|NA
CASSSSANEKLFF
TGTGCCAGCAGTAGCAGTGCTAATGAAAAACTGTTTTTT
>TRBJ2-3|TRBV13|NA|NA
CASSYPFRGSTDTQYF
TGTGCCAGCAGCTACCCCTTTCGGGGTAGCACAGATACGCAGTATTTT
>TRBJ2-7|TRBV18|TRBD1|NA
CASSPGQGVGEQYF
TGTGCCAGCTCACCAGGCCAGGGGGTAGGCGAGCAGTACTTC
>TRBJ1-4|TRBV19|TRBD1|NA
CASSISRQGGEKLFF
TGTGCCAGTAGTATTTCCCGACAGGGCGGTGAAAAACTGTTTTTT
>TRBJ2-3|TRBV18|NA|once
CASSAWGEFTDTQYF
TGTGCCAGCTCCGCCTGGGGGGAATTCACAGATACGCAGTATTTT
>TRBJ2-2|TRBV30|TRBD1|many
CAWSVLQGVWDSENTGELFF
TGTGCCTGGAGTGTACTTCAGGGGGTATGGGATAGCGAGAACACCGGGGAGCTGTTTTTT
>TRBJ2-5|TRBV5-4|NA|NA
CASSGEGVGGTQYF
TGTGCCAGCAGCGGAGAGGGGGTTGGGGGGACCCAGTACTTC
>TRBJ2-1|TRBV5-1|TRBD2|NA
CASSSLGTSAYNEQFF
TGCGCCAGCAGCTCCCTAGGGACTAGCGCTTACAATGAGCAGTTCTTC
>TRBJ1-1|TRBV28|NA|NA
CASKNLNTEAFF
TGTGCCAGCAAAAACCTGAACACTGAAGCTTTCTTT
>TRBJ2-7|TRBV28|TRBD2|NA
CASSPPAGGPYEQYF
TGTGCCAGCAGTCCCCCCGCGGGAGGACCCTACGAGCAGTACTTC
>TRBJ1-3|TRBV10-3|NA|NA
CAIGKKMSSGNTIYF
TGTGCCATCGGAAAGAAGATGAGCTCTGGAAACACCATATATTTT
>TRBJ2-7|TRBV6-9|NA|NA
CASSYLVGEQYF
TGTGCCAGCAGTTATCTAGTAGGCGAGCAGTACTTC
>TRBJ1-1|TRBV11-2|NA|NA
CASSLGAGLMNTEAFF
TGTGCCAGCAGCTTAGGTGCGGGACTGATGAACACTGAAGCTTTCTTT
>TRBJ2-1|TRBV7-9|TRBD2|NA
CASSSPGLGGFEQFF
TGTGCCAGCAGCTCACCGGGACTAGGAGGTTTTGAGCAGTTCTTC
>TRBJ1-2|TRBV18|TRBD1|NA
CASSTRGQDGGYTF
TGTGCCAGCTCAACCCGAGGACAGGATGGTGGCTACACCTTC
>TRBJ1-1|TRBV5-1|NA|NA
CASSPAITGLTEAFF
TGCGCCAGCAGCCCGGCAATCACAGGGTTAACTGAAGCTTTCTTT
>TRBJ2-5|TRBV7-8|NA|NA
CASSLGLAGPETQYF
TGTGCCAGCAGCTTAGGTCTGGCAGGGCCGGAGACCCAGTACTTC
>TRBJ2-2|TRBV5-1|TRBD1|NA
CASRLGTDNTGELFF
TGCGCCTCCCGACTGGGGACAGATAACACCGGGGAGCTGTTTTTT
>TRBJ2-7|TRBV11-2|NA|NA
CASSLDRFSYEQYF
TGTGCCAGCAGCTTAGACAGGTTTTCCTACGAGCAGTACTTC
>TRBJ1-2|TRBV6-1|NA|NA
CASRSRGRYGYTF
TGTGCCAGCAGGTCACGGGGACGCTATGGCTACACCTTC
>TRBJ1-2|TRBV28|TRBD1|once
CASSESKQGALGGYTF
TGTGCCAGCAGCGAAAGCAAACAGGGGGCACTGGGTGGCTACACCTTC
>TRBJ2-2|TRBV2|NA|NA
CASSELAFLNTGELFF
TGTGCCAGCAGTGAACTGGCCTTTCTGAACACCGGGGAGCTGTTTTTT
>TRBJ2-7|TRBV11-2|TRBD1|NA
CASSFSGTGPYEQYF
TGTGCCAGCAGCTTCTCCGGGACAGGGCCCTACGAGCAGTACTTC
>TRBJ1-2|TRBV6-5|NA|once
CASARDNKVGGYTF
TGTGCCAGCGCGCGTGACAATAAGGTCGGCGGCTACACCTTC
>TRBJ1-1|TRBV11-2|TRBD1|once
CASSSTGLGRGLTEAFF
TGTGCCAGCAGTAGCACCGGTCTCGGGAGGGGGCTCACTGAAGCTTTCTTT
>TRBJ2-3|TRBV5-4|NA|few
CASSLVADTQYF
TGTGCCAGCAGCTTGGTGGCAGATACGCAGTATTTT
>TRBJ1-2|TRBV5-1|NA|few
CASSPGEGNYGYTF
TGCGCCAGCAGCCCAGGAGAGGGGAACTATGGCTACACCTTC
>TRBJ2-7|TRBV28|NA|few
CASSLRGTSSYEQYF
TGTGCCAGCAGTTTACGGGGGACATCCTCCTACGAGCAGTACTTC
>TRBJ2-1|TRBV7-6|TRBD2|many
CASSLIAGDGATNEQFF
TGTGCCAGCAGCCTCATAGCGGGAGACGGCGCTACCAATGAGCAGTTCTTC
>TRBJ2-1|TRBV7-6|TRBD2|NA
CASSLGGAGGYNEQFF
TGTGCCAGCAGCTTAGGAGGGGCGGGAGGGTACAATGAGCAGTTCTTC
>TRBJ1-1|TRBV11-3|TRBD1|NA
CASSVNTGEEVNTEAFF
TGTGCCAGCAGCGTAAATACAGGGGAGGAGGTGAACACTGAAGCTTTCTTT
>TRBJ2-3|TRBV19|NA|once
CASSPRGGVQYF
TGTGCCAGTAGTCCACGCGGAGGGGTCCAGTATTTT
>TRBJ2-2|TRBV28|NA|NA
CASSLESGAPTGELFF
TGTGCCAGCAGTTTGGAATCGGGGGCGCCCACCGGGGAGCTGTTTTTT
>TRBJ2-2|TRBV5-1|TRBD2|NA
CASRDLAGGKTGELFF
TGCGCCAGCAGGGATCTGGCGGGAGGAAAAACCGGGGAGCTGTTTTTT
>TRBJ2-1|TRBV2|NA|few
CASIRGVSYNEQFF
TGTGCCAGCATCCGCGGTGTATCTTACAATGAGCAGTTCTTC
>TRBJ2-7|TRBV27|NA|NA
CASSFSYEQYF
TGTGCCAGCAGTTTTAGCTACGAGCAGTACTTC
>TRBJ2-1|TRBV6-4|NA|NA
CQGRGYEQFF
TGCCAGGGAAGGGGGTATGAGCAGTTCTTC
>TRBJ2-7|TRBV23-1|TRBD2|NA
CASSQSEGGPGEQYF
TGCGCCAGCAGTCAATCGGAGGGAGGGCCGGGGGAGCAGTACTTC
>TRBJ2-3|TRBV4-1|TRBD2|once
CASSQERLAGVGQYF
TGCGCCAGCAGCCAAGAAAGGCTAGCGGGAGTCGGGCAGTATTTT
>TRBJ1-1|TRBV11-1|NA|few
CASSPGILNTEAFF
TGTGCCAGCAGCCCAGGGATTTTGAACACTGAAGCTTTCTTT
>TRBJ2-7|TRBV18|NA|once
CASSPSTGPSYEQYF
TGTGCCAGCTCACCAAGTACGGGACCATCCTACGAGCAGTACTTC
>TRBJ2-4|TRBV28|NA|NA
CASSFRGNLNIQYF
TGTGCCAGCAGTTTCCGGGGAAACCTAAACATTCAGTACTTC
>TRBJ2-5|TRBV4-2|TRBD2|NA
CASSQREGTETQYF
TGTGCCAGCAGCCAGCGGGAGGGGACGGAGACCCAGTACTTC
>TRBJ2-2|TRBV5-6|TRBD1|few
CASSSTGTGLTGELFF
TGTGCCAGCAGCTCCACCGGGACAGGGCTCACCGGGGAGCTGTTTTTT